This passage covers 26 T cell receptor beta chains from one sample sequenced in a study of blood T cell repertoires in COVID-19. Here immunoSEQ multiplex PCR was the method, and the copy in TCRdb shows in-frame clones only, minus some. The sample yields about 140,000 clones, about 80% seen once. The sequencing sample was made of peripheral blood. These receptors were taken from a human donor in a cohort sampled during active COVID-19.

The J gene is TRBJ1-1, the V gene TRBV9; a possible D gene is TRBD1 (6 bases). V was pared by 4 bases and J by 4 bases, with 20 bases between. Germline CDR1 SGDLS, CDR2 YYNGEE. The CDR3 covers 16 residues. The CDR3, as DNA: TGTGCCAGCAGCTTCCGCACCGGGGGGCCGGTCACTGAAGCTTTCTTT. It codes for CASSFRTGGPVTEAFF.

With respect to this clone: An end of the junction does not agree with germline; a read error may underlie this. The chain couples TRBV4-1 to TRBJ1-1, with 10 bases that match TRBD1. Per the germline V gene, CDR1 is MGHRA and CDR2 is YSYEKL. The CDR3 has 15 residues. The CDR3 here is CASTQRGQGFTEAFF. As DNA, the CDR3 is TGCGCCAGCACCCAACGGGGACAGGGGTTCACTGAAGCTTTCTTT.

This clone was seen a handful of times. This chain joins TRBV27 and TRBJ1-6; TRBD1 matches 8 bases. The length of the CDR3 is 15 residues. J lost 7 bases, V lost 6 bases, and 8 bases had no gene match. The germline V gene has CDR1 MNHEY and CDR2 SMNVEV (reference sequence). CDR3 sequence reads: CASSRPQGANSPLHF. CDR3 DNA: TGTGCCAGCAGCAGGCCTCAGGGGGCAAATTCACCCCTCCACTTT.

The CDR3 sequence is CASSPDREEYF. The CDR3 DNA is TGTGCCAGCTCACCCGACAGGGAAGAATATTTT. V and J are TRBV18 and TRBJ2-3, with TRBD1 identical over 7 bases. Germline lookup yields CDR1 KGHSH and CDR2 LQKENI. The V and J ends lost 3 bases and 15 bases, in that order; junction bases with no gene match: 6. The CDR3 totals 11 residues.

This chain connects TRBV19 to TRBJ1-2; no clear D gene. V shed 1 base and J shed 4 bases, with 10 bases lying between them. Germline CDR1 reads LNHDA; CDR2 reads SQIVND (reference sequence). The CDR3 length is 14 residues. Here the CDR3 reads CASSIVERAYGYTF. CDR3 DNA: TGTGCCAGTAGTATAGTGGAGAGAGCCTATGGCTACACCTTC.

The chain employs TRBV6-2 or TRBV6-3 and TRBJ2-7, with D possibly TRBD1 on 6 matching bases. With 5 bases removed from V and 0 bases from J, the gap between germline ends came to 20 bases. The germline CDR1 and CDR2 sequences are MNHEY and SVGEGT. This CDR3 contains 17 residues. CDR3 sequence reads: CASSTRYRVGLSYEQYF. In nucleotides, the CDR3 is TGTGCCAGCAGTACCCGATACAGGGTTGGGCTCTCCTACGAGCAGTACTTC.

The sample holds one count of this clone. This rearrangement joins TRBV5-4 to TRBJ2-1; 7 nucleotides agree with TRBD1. Germline-derived CDR1 and CDR2 are SGHNT and YYREEE (reference sequence). Losses at the gene ends were 3 bases for V and 4 bases for J; bases not matched to a gene: 7. The CDR3 consists of 15 residues. The CDR3 DNA reads as TGTGCCAGCAGCTCACAGACAGGGCCTTACAATGAGCAGTTCTTC. It yields the protein CASSSQTGPYNEQFF.

V is TRBV28 and J is TRBJ2-1; a weak D match, TRBD1 (6 bases). Trimming took 6 bases from V and 6 from J, leaving 24 bases between them. The CDR3 is 17 amino acids. Germline CDR1 reads MDHEN; CDR2 reads SYDVKM. CDR3 in amino acids: CASRQQMGAGRANEQFF. The CDR3 DNA follows: TGTGCCAGCAGGCAGCAAATGGGGGCGGGTAGGGCCAATGAGCAGTTCTTC.

The V call is TRBV15, the J call TRBJ1-3, with 9 bases that match TRBD1. Germline assignment: CDR1 LNHNV and CDR2 YYDKDF (reference sequence). V was clipped by 3 bases and J by 4 bases; unmatched bases: 7. This CDR3 region has 16 residues. CDR3 nucleotide sequence: TGTGCCACCAGCAGCCCCGGGACAGGGTCCGGAAACACCATATATTTT. Its translation: CATSSPGTGSGNTIYF.

This clone was observed once. The rearrangement joins TRBV10-2 to TRBJ1-3; D is unclear. The germline gives CDR1 WSHSY, CDR2 SAAADI. CDR3 size: 13 residues. V lost 2 bases and J lost 4, with 6 bases in between. The CDR3 bases are TGCGCCAGCAGTGAGGTCCGGGGAAACACCATATATTTT. Its protein product is CASSEVRGNTIYF.

In DNA, the CDR3 is TGCGCCAGCAGCCAAGCGGGACGGGGGACCGGGGAGCTGTTTTTT. Residues: CASSQAGRGTGELFF. J is TRBJ2-2 and V is TRBV4-1; maybe TRBD2 (6 bases). The CDR3 has 15 amino acids. Deletions cut 1 base from V and 5 bases from J, with 11 bases between. Germline V gene lookup returns CDR1 MGHRA and CDR2 YSYEKL.

This chain connects TRBV6-4 to TRBJ1-2, with D unclear. The ends were cut back, 1 base at V and 8 bases at J, with 8 bases in the middle. The CDR3 has 12 residues. CDR1 is MRHNA and CDR2 is SNTAGT in the germline V gene. The CDR3 loop reads CASSDFYGGYTF. The CDR3 bases are TGTGCCAGCAGTGACTTCTACGGGGGCTACACCTTC.

V is TRBV10-3 and J is TRBJ2-7; 8 bases line up with TRBD1. The CDR3 sequence is 14 residues long. V shed 5 bases and J 5 bases; nucleotides not matched to a gene: 8. Germline CDR1 ENHRY, CDR2 SYGVKD. CDR3 residues: CAISQTGAVHEQYF. CDR3 nucleotides: TGTGCCATCAGTCAGACAGGGGCAGTCCACGAGCAGTACTTC.

This clone was observed once. The rearrangement links TRBV4-2 to TRBJ1-2; D gene ambiguous. Between the trimmed V and J ends, which lost 0 bases and 9 bases, there was a span of 8 bases. CDR1 LGHNA and CDR2 YNFKEQ come from the germline V gene. The CDR3 length is 12 residues. Written as DNA, the CDR3 is TGTGCCAGCAGCCAAGAGAGCGGGAGCTACACCTTC. Translating gives CASSQESGSYTF.

This clone turned up a few times. CDR3 region: CASSQVMEARIRETQYF. The CDR3 DNA is TGCGCCAGCAGCCAAGTGATGGAGGCCCGGATCAGGGAGACCCAGTACTTC. V is TRBV4-1 and J is TRBJ2-5, with D perhaps TRBD2 (5 bases). Trimming removed 1 base from V and 5 bases from J, with 20 bases in between. Germline CDR1 is MGHRA and CDR2 is YSYEKL. The CDR3 is 17 amino acids.

CDR3 loop: CASSPDSYGYTF. The CDR3 coding sequence is TGTGCCAGCAGCCCGGACAGTTATGGCTACACCTTC. V usage is TRBV7-9 and J usage is TRBJ1-2; tentatively, D is TRBD1 (6 bases). This CDR3 has 12 residues. Trimming stripped 5 bases from V and 5 bases from J, with 9 bases between. The germline gives CDR1 SEHNR, CDR2 FQNEAQ (reference sequence).

The chain employs TRBV5-1 and TRBJ1-3; D is perhaps TRBD1 (5 bases). From germline, CDR1 is SGHRS and CDR2 YFSETQ. The CDR3 contains 14 residues. Between the trimmed V and J ends, which lost 1 base and 3 bases, there was a span of 8 bases. The CDR3 region is CASSLSGVGNTIYF. In nucleotides, the CDR3 is TGCGCCAGCAGCTTGTCGGGGGTTGGAAACACCATATATTTT.

The CDR3 DNA reads as TGTGCCAGCAGGGTGGGACAGGGTAATTCACCCCTCCACTTT. Its translation is CASRVGQGNSPLHF. The chain couples TRBV6-5 to TRBJ1-6, with TRBD1 identical over 9 bases. In germline, CDR1 is MNHEY, CDR2 SVGAGI. The CDR3 has 14 residues. Unmatched junction bases numbered 3, after V lost 6 bases and J lost 6 bases.

This sequence joins TRBV5-6 and TRBJ1-1; D is possibly TRBD1 (5 bases). The CDR3 totals 15 residues. Germline assignment: CDR1 SGHDT and CDR2 YYEEEE. Trimming removed 6 bases from V and 1 base from J, with 16 bases in between. The CDR3 region has the DNA TGTGCCAGCATGTTGAGGGTGGGGGGGAACACTGAAGCTTTCTTT. Protein product: CASMLRVGGNTEAFF.

The chain carries TRBV2 and TRBJ1-1; maybe TRBD1 (5 bases). The CDR3 spans 15 residues. CDR1 is SNHLY and CDR2 is FYNNEI in the germline V gene. Trimming took 8 bases from V and 4 from J, leaving 20 bases between them. CDR3 DNA: TGTGCCAGCTGTAGCAGGGAGGCTTTTACCACTGAAGCTTTCTTT. Protein: CASCSREAFTTEAFF.

The CDR3 DNA sequence: TGCGCCAGCAGCCGACGGGGGTATTATGAGCAGTTCTTC. Its translation: CASSRRGYYEQFF. The chain joins TRBV5-1 to TRBJ2-1, with D tentatively TRBD2 (6 bases). V lost 4 bases, J lost 8 bases, and 13 bases lay in between. Germline V CDR1 and CDR2: SGHRS, YFSETQ. The CDR3 contains 13 residues.

V and J are TRBV3-1 (or the pseudogene TRBV3-2) and TRBJ2-5, with TRBD2 identical over 13 bases. The junction had 10 bases not matched to a gene; V was cut back by 8 bases and J by 1 base. CDR3 length equals 17 residues. Per germline, CDR1 LGHDT and CDR2 YNNKEL (reference sequence). CDR3 sequence reads: CASHQLAGGRFQETQYF. The CDR3 region has the DNA TGTGCCAGCCACCAACTAGCGGGGGGGCGGTTCCAAGAGACCCAGTACTTC.

V and J are TRBV6-4 and TRBJ1-1; D might be TRBD1 (6 bases). The CDR3 is made up of 14 amino acids. The V end lost 6 bases, the J end lost 5 bases, and 16 bases lay between the germline ends. CDR1 and CDR2 (germline): MRHNA, SNTAGT. DNA for the CDR3: TGTGCCAGCAGACCACAGGGTGTGGGTACTGAAGCTTTCTTT. Protein product: CASRPQGVGTEAFF.

CDR3 amino acids: CASSYRVSAGTEAFF. CDR3 DNA sequence: TGTGCCAGCAGTTACAGGGTTAGCGCCGGCACTGAAGCTTTCTTT. The chain uses TRBV6-5 and TRBJ1-1, with D unclear. Germline V CDR1 and CDR2: MNHEY, SVGAGI. Trimming shortened V by 2 bases and J by 4 bases, and 14 bases separated the two germline ends. CDR3 size: 15 residues.

As DNA, the CDR3 is TGTGCCAGCAGTTCCGGGACAGGAAGGGGGAATGAGCAGTTCTTC. Translated: CASSSGTGRGNEQFF. This rearrangement joins TRBV11-1 to TRBJ2-1; TRBD1 aligns across 8 bases. This CDR3 comprises 15 residues. The germline V gene has CDR1 SGHAT and CDR2 FQDESV (reference sequence). The V and J ends lost 6 bases and 7 bases, in that order; junction bases with no gene match: 11.

The rearrangement joins TRBV27 to TRBJ1-6; possible D gene TRBD1, 5 bases. Deletions cut 3 bases from V and 9 bases from J, with 9 bases between. The CDR3 contains 13 residues. The germline V gene encodes CDR1 MNHEY and CDR2 SMNVEV (reference sequence). CDR3 amino acids: CASSFGGVSPLHF. The CDR3 coding sequence is TGTGCCAGCAGTTTCGGGGGGGTTTCACCCCTCCACTTT.